This TCR beta chain is from a study of T-cell reconstitution after alpha-beta-depleted transplantation in children listed by TCRdb under 2016. As for the study more broadly: Using TCR repertoire profiling, the study followed T-cell immune reconstitution in a quantitative way in children after TCRalphabeta/CD19-depleted allogeneic hematopoietic cell transplantation.

There are many counts of this clonotype. No cognate antigen has been identified for it. Base qualities were left out, and no much larger clone turns up one base away. The germline V gene sets CDR1 to ENHRY and CDR2 to SYGVKD. The CDR3, cysteine through phenylalanine, is 13 amino acids long. The CDR3 DNA has 39 bases and is translated from base 1. V loses 7 bases, J loses 2 bases, and the germline ends lie 11 bases apart. To prepare the library, PCR was applied. Data came from an Illumina HiSeq 2500. TCR libraries were prepared with molecular barcoding, using unique molecular identifiers to normalize TCRbeta repertoire quantification. TCRdb ran its own pipeline on the public reads, namely fastp trimming at Q25 and MiXCR clone calling, and kept in-frame beta chains. Under each unique CDR3 protein, matching rows form one entry showing the most common genes and DNA. This sample comprises roughly 180,000 distinct CDR3 sequences, 13% to 15% of them detected only once. The ten largest clones capture around 13% of the sample.

This sequence uses TRBV10-3 and TRBJ2-5; no confident D gene assignment can be made. The receptor was derived from a human donor who donated a stem cell graft to a child with acute lymphoblastic leukemia. The sequences come from PBMCs from the stem cell graft donor, collected from the stem cell graft. CDR3 region: CAIMATLQETQYF. The sequence in DNA is TGTGCCATCATGGCCACTCTGCAAGAGACCCAGTACTTC.